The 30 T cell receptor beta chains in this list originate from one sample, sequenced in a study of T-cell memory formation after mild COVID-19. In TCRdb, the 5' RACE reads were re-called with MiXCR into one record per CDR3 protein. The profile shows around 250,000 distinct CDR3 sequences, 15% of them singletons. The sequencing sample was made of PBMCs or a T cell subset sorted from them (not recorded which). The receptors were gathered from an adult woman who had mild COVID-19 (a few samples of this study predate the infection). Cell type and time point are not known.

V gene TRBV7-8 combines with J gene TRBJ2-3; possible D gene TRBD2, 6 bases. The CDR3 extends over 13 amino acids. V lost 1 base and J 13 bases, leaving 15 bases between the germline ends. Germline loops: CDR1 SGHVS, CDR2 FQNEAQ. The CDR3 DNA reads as TGTGCCAGCAGCTTAGAATATCGGGGGTGCGAGTATTTT. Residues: CASSLEYRGCEYF.

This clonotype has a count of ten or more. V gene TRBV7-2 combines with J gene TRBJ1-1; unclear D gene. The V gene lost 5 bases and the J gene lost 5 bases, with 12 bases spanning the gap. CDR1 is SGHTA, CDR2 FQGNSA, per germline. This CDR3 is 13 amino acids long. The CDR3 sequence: CASSLTLGTEAFF. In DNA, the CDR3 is TGTGCCAGCAGCCTAACTCTGGGTACTGAAGCTTTCTTT.

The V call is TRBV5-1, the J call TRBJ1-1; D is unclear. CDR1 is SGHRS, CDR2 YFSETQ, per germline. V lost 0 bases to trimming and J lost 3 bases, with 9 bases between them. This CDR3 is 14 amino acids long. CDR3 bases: TGCGCCAGCAGCTTGGACACCACGGACACTGAAGCTTTCTTT. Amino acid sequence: CASSLDTTDTEAFF.

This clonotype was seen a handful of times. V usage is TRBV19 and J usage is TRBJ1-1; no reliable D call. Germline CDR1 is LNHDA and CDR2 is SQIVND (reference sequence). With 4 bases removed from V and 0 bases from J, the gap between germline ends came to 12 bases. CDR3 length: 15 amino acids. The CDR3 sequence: CASSKGRAMNTEAFF. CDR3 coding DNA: TGTGCCAGTAGTAAAGGGCGGGCAATGAACACTGAAGCTTTCTTT.

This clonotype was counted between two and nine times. The CDR3 protein is CASTMGQGASTEAFF. The CDR3 region has the DNA TGTGCCAGCACCATGGGACAGGGGGCCAGCACTGAAGCTTTCTTT. This chain uses TRBV12-3 or TRBV12-4 with TRBJ1-1; 12 bases agree with TRBD1. This CDR3 has 15 residues. The junction had 7 bases not matched to a gene; V was cut back by 7 bases and J by 4 bases.

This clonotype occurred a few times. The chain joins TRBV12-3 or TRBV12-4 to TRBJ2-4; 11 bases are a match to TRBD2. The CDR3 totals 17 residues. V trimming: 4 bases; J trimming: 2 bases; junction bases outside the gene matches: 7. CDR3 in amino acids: CASSYGLAGMTKNIQYF. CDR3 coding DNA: TGTGCCAGCAGTTATGGACTAGCGGGTATGACCAAAAACATTCAGTACTTC.

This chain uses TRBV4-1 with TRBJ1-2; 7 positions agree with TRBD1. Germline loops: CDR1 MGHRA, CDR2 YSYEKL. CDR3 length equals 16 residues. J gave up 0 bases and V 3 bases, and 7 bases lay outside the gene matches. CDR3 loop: CASSQPRDSSNYGYTF. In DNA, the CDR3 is TGCGCCAGCAGCCAGCCCCGGGACAGCTCTAACTATGGCTACACCTTC.

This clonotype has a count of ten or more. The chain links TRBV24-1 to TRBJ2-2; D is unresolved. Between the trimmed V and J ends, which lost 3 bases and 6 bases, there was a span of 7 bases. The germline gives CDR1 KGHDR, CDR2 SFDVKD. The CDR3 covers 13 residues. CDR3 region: CATSDPPSGELFF. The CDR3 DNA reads TGTGCCACCAGTGATCCCCCCTCCGGGGAGCTGTTTTTT.

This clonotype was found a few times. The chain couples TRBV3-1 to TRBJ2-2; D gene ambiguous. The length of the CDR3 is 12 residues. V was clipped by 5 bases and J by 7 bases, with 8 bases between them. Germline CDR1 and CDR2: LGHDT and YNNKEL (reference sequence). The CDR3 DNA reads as TGTGCCAGCAGCTCCCTTGGCGGGGAGCTGTTTTTT. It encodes CASSSLGGELFF.

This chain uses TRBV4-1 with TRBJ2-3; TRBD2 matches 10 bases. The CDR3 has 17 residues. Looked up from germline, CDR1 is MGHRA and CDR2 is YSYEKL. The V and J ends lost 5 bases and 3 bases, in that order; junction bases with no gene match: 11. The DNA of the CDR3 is TGCGCCAGCAGCTTTCGAACCAGCGGGGGGGCAACAGATACGCAGTATTTT. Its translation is CASSFRTSGGATDTQYF.

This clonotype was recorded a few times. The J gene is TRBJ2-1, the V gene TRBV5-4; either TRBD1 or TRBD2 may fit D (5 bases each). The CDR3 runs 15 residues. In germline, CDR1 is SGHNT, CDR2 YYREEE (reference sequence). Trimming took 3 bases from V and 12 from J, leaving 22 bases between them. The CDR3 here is CASSSGTTPSVVQFF. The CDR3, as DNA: TGTGCCAGCAGCTCAGGGACGACACCTTCGGTCGTGCAGTTCTTC.

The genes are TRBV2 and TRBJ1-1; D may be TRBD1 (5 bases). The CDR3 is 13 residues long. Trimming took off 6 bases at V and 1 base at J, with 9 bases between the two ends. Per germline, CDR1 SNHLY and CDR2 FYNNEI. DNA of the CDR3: TGTGCCAGCAGGACAGAATCGAACACTGAAGCTTTCTTT. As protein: CASRTESNTEAFF.

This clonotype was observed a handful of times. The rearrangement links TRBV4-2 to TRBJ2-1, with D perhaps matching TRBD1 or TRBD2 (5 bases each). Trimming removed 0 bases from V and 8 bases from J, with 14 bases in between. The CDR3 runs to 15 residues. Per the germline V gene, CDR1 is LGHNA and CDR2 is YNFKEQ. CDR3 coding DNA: TGTGCCAGCAGCCAAGATGAGGGGTGGGACGATGAGCAGTTCTTC. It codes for CASSQDEGWDDEQFF.

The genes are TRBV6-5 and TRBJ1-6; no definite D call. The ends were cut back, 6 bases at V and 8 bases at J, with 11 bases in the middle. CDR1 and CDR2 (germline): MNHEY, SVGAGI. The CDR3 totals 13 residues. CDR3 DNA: TGTGCCAGCAGCCTCATTAAGGATTCACCCCTCCACTTT. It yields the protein CASSLIKDSPLHF.

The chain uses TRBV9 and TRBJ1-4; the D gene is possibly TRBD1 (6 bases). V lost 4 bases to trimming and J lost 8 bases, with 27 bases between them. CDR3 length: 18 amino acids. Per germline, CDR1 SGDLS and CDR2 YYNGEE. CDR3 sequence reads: CASSPHPPETGFDEKLFF. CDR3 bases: TGTGCCAGCAGCCCACACCCCCCGGAGACAGGTTTCGACGAAAAACTGTTTTTT.

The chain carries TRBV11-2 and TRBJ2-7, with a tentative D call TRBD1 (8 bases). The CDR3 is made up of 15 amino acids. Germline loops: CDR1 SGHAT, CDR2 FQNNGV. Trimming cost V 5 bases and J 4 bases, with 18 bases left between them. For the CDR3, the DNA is TGTGCCAGCAGCCTAGCCGGACAGGGAGGGTACGAGCAGTACTTC. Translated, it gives CASSLAGQGGYEQYF.

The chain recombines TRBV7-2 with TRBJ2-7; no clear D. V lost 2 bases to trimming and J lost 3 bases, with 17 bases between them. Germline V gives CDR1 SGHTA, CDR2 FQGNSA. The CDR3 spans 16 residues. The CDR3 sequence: CASSLTLRWADYEQYF. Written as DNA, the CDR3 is TGTGCCAGCAGCTTAACCCTTCGCTGGGCCGACTACGAGCAGTACTTC.

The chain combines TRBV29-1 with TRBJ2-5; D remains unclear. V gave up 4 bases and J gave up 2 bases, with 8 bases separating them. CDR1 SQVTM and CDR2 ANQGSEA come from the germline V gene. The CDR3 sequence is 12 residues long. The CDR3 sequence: CSVGAVQETQYF. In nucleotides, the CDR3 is TGCAGCGTTGGGGCAGTTCAAGAGACCCAGTACTTC.

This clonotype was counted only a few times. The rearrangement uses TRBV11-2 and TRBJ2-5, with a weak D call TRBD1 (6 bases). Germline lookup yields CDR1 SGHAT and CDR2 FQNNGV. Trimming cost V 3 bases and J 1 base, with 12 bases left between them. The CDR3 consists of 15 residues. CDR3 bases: TGTGCCAGCAGCTTTGACAGGACGCCCCAAGAGACCCAGTACTTC. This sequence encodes CASSFDRTPQETQYF.

The CDR3 DNA sequence: TGTGCCAGCAGCTCTCTTGACAGCAACCCTGAAGCTTTCTTT. This gives the protein CASSSLDSNPEAFF. V is TRBV5-4 and J is TRBJ1-1, with D perhaps matching TRBD1 (5 bases). In germline, CDR1 is SGHNT, CDR2 YYREEE (reference sequence). V was cut by 3 bases and J by 6 bases, with 15 bases left in between. The length of the CDR3 is 14 residues. Complete variable domain (other parts from reference TRBV5-4 and TRBJ1-1): ETGVTQSPTHLIKTRGQQVTLRCSSQSGHNTVSWYQQALGQGPQFIFQYYREEENGRGNFPPRFSGLQFPNYSSELNVNALELDDSALYLCASSSLDSNPEAFFGQGTRLTVV.

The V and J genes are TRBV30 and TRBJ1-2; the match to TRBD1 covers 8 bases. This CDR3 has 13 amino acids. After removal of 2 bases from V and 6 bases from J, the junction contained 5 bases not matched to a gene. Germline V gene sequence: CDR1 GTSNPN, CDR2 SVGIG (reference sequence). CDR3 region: CAWSFQGAHGYTF. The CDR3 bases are TGTGCCTGGAGTTTCCAGGGGGCGCATGGCTACACCTTC. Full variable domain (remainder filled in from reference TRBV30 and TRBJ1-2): SQTIHQWPATLVQPVGSPLSLECTVEGTSNPNLYWYRQAAGRGLQLLFYSVGIGQISSEVPQNLSASRPQDRQFILSSKKLLLSDSGFYLCAWSFQGAHGYTFGSGTRLTVV.

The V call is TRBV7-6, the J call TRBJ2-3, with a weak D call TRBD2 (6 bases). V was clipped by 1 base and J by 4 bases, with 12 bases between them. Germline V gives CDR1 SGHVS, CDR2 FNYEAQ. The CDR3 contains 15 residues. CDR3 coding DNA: TGTGCCAGCAGCTTAGGATGGCGGGGAGCAGATACGCAGTATTTT. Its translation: CASSLGWRGADTQYF.

The CDR3, as DNA: TGTGCCAGCAGAAGGGTTCTAGCGGGAGGTGGGGATACGCAGTATTTT. It is translated as CASRRVLAGGGDTQYF. The chain joins TRBV28 to TRBJ2-3; 11 bases agree with TRBD2. This CDR3 is built from 16 residues. Germline CDR1 is MDHEN and CDR2 is SYDVKM. The trim removed 6 bases at V and 6 bases at J, leaving 11 bases unmatched.

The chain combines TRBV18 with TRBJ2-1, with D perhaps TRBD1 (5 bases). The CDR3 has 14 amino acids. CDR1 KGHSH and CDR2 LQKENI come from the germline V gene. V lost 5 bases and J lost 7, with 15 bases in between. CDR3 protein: CASSSSGAQNEQFF. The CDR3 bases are TGTGCCAGCTCATCTTCTGGGGCCCAAAATGAGCAGTTCTTC.

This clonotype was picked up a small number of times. The CDR3 sequence: CASSLRTGQPYF. The CDR3 bases are TGTGCCAGCAGCTTACGAACGGGACAGCCGTACTTC. This chain links TRBV7-8 with TRBJ2-5; TRBD1 matches 7 bases. With 2 bases clipped from V and 13 bases from J, the junction kept 7 bases outside the gene matches. The germline gives CDR1 SGHVS, CDR2 FQNEAQ. CDR3 length equals 12 residues.

The CDR3 protein is CASSQGVRGDSWGEQYF. CDR3 nucleotide sequence: TGCGCCAGCAGCCAGGGGGTCAGGGGCGATAGCTGGGGCGAGCAGTACTTC. The V and J genes are TRBV5-1 and TRBJ2-7; 7 bases fit TRBD1. This CDR3 has 17 residues. Germline V gene lookup returns CDR1 SGHRS and CDR2 YFSETQ. Trimming at V came to 4 bases and at J to 6 bases, leaving 19 bases not matched to a gene.

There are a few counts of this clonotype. The CDR3: CAIRKGQLADTQYF. Written as DNA, the CDR3 is TGTGCCATCAGGAAGGGACAGTTGGCAGATACGCAGTATTTT. The chain employs TRBV10-3 and TRBJ2-3; TRBD1 matches at 7 bases. The CDR3 covers 14 residues. Germline CDR1 ENHRY, CDR2 SYGVKD. Losses at the gene ends were 6 bases for V and 4 bases for J; bases not matched to a gene: 7.

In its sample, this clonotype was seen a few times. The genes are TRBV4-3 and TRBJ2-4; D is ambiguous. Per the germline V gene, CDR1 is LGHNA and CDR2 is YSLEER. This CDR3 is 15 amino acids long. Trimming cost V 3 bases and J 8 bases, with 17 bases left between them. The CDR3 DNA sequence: TGCGCCAGCAGCCACCGCGGCGGTAGAAGCGACATTCAGTACTTC. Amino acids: CASSHRGGRSDIQYF.

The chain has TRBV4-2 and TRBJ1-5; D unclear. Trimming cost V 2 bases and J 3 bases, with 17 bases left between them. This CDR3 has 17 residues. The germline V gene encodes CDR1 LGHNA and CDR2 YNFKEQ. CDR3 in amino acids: CASSQPYPGGDNQPQHF. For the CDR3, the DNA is TGTGCCAGCAGCCAACCTTATCCAGGAGGAGACAATCAGCCCCAGCATTTT.

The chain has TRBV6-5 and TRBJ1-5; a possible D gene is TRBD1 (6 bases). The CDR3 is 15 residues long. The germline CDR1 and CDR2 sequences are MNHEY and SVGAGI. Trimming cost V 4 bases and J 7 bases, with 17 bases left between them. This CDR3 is CASSFSPRGRQPQHF. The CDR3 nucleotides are TGTGCCAGCAGTTTCTCGCCCAGGGGAAGGCAGCCCCAGCATTTT.